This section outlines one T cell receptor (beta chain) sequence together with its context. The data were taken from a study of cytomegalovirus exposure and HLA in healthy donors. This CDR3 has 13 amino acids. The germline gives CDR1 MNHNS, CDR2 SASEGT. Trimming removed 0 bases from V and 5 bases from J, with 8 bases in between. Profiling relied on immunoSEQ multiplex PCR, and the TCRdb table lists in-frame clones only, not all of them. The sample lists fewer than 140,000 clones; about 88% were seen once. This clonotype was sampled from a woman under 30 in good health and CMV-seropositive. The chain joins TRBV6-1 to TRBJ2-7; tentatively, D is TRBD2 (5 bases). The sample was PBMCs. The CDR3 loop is CASSEAPRDEQYF. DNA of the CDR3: TGTGCCAGCAGTGAAGCGCCGAGGGACGAGCAGTACTTC.